This TCR beta chain emerged from a study of CD8 T cells in ankylosing spondylitis. V lost 2 bases to trimming and J lost 0 bases; unmatched junction nucleotides: 7. Germline V gives CDR1 LNHNV, CDR2 YYDKDF (reference sequence). CDR3 length: 17 residues. Notes on the study in general: Among TCR beta sequences, a motif of fewer than 10 highly homologous variants appeared characteristic of ankylosing spondylitis blood.

This clonotype was seen at least ten times. The target antigen is unknown. TCRdb passed the 5' RACE reads through MiXCR, listing each CDR3 protein once. The table has tens of thousands of distinct CDR3 sequences, around 8.3% seen once; the top ten hold over 25%. The receptor was isolated from a male donor with ankylosing spondylitis. The chain recombines TRBV15 with TRBJ2-3; 8 nucleotides match TRBD2. Specimen: blood, either unsorted or a sorted T cell fraction (not recorded which). The CDR3 DNA reads as TGTGCCACCAGCAGACCTACTAGCGGAATAAGCACAGATACGCAGTATTTT. It specifies CATSRPTSGISTDTQYF.